The 28 T cell receptor beta chains below were found in one sample sequenced in a study of cytomegalovirus exposure and HLA in healthy donors. Libraries were prepared by immunoSEQ multiplex PCR; TCRdb keeps only in-frame clonotypes and omits some of them. The sample holds roughly 250,000 clones, roughly 86% seen once. The sample consisted of PBMCs. The source of these receptors is a woman aged 25 to 39 in good health and CMV-seropositive.

The gene calls are TRBV12-5 and TRBJ2-1, with TRBD2 matching 13 bases. This CDR3 contains 19 residues. V lost 4 bases, J lost 6 bases, and 15 bases stayed unmatched. From germline, CDR1 is LGHNT and CDR2 FRNRAP. The CDR3 region has the DNA TGTGCTAGTGGTTGGACCGAAAAAGGACTAGCGGGAGTGGTCAATGAGCAGTTCTTC. Encoded protein: CASGWTEKGLAGVVNEQFF.

The gene calls are TRBV2 and TRBJ1-5; D is unclear. V dropped 8 bases and J dropped 4 bases, with 9 bases sitting between them. The CDR3 consists of 12 residues. Germline V gives CDR1 SNHLY, CDR2 FYNNEI. This CDR3 is CASQEGNQPQHF. The CDR3 nucleotides are TGTGCCAGCCAAGAGGGTAATCAGCCCCAGCATTTT.

The chain combines TRBV18 with TRBJ1-2, with D tentatively TRBD1 (5 bases). Germline V lookup: CDR1 KGHSH, CDR2 LQKENI. The V end lost 3 bases, the J end lost 2 bases, and 10 bases lay between the germline ends. This CDR3 comprises 14 residues. The CDR3 DNA reads TGTGCCAGCTCACCGTCGGACACCAACTATGGCTACACCTTC. This encodes CASSPSDTNYGYTF.

The rearrangement joins TRBV2 to TRBJ2-7; D uncertain. The V end lost 6 bases, the J end lost 4 bases, and 10 bases lay between the germline ends. The CDR3 has 12 amino acids. Germline V lookup: CDR1 SNHLY, CDR2 FYNNEI. In DNA form, the CDR3 reads TGTGCCAGCAGCGGTGACAAGTACGAGCAGTACTTC. Its protein is CASSGDKYEQYF.

CDR3 loop: CASSYSRDRGRNGYTF. In DNA, the CDR3 is TGTGCCAGCAGTTACTCTCGGGACAGGGGGCGTAATGGCTACACCTTC. This sequence joins TRBV6-5 and TRBJ1-2, with 12 bases identical to TRBD1. Germline lookup yields CDR1 MNHEY and CDR2 SVGAGI. The CDR3 has 16 residues. V gave up 0 bases and J gave up 6 bases; unmatched junction bases: 5.

V is TRBV19 and J is TRBJ2-1; D is unresolved. The CDR3 extends over 12 amino acids. The germline V and J ends were trimmed by 1 base and 7 bases, with 5 bases remaining between them. Germline CDR1 and CDR2: LNHDA and SQIVND (reference sequence). The CDR3 loop reads CASSIAGNEQFF. For the CDR3, the DNA is TGTGCCAGTAGTATAGCCGGGAATGAGCAGTTCTTC.

This chain joins TRBV5-6 and TRBJ1-1; TRBD1 is a possible D gene (5 bases). The germline V gene has CDR1 SGHDT and CDR2 YYEEEE. The V end lost 4 bases, the J end lost 1 base, and 11 bases lay between the germline ends. The CDR3 spans 14 residues. The CDR3 loop reads CASSGGTGNTEAFF. The DNA for the CDR3 is TGTGCCAGCAGCGGCGGGACGGGGAACACTGAAGCTTTCTTT.

This clone occurred a few times. The genes are TRBV4-1 and TRBJ2-7, with TRBD2 as a possible D gene (5 bases). Germline-derived CDR1 and CDR2 are MGHRA and YSYEKL. V lost 2 bases to trimming and J lost 7 bases, with 15 bases between them. There are 14 residues in the CDR3. The CDR3 spells CASSQIPRPGEQYF. CDR3 DNA: TGCGCCAGCAGCCAAATCCCTAGGCCGGGGGAGCAGTACTTC.

J is TRBJ2-7 and V is TRBV28; 10 bases are shared with TRBD1. The CDR3 covers 17 residues. Trimming removed 6 bases from V and 2 bases from J; junction bases left unmatched: 13. Germline CDR1 reads MDHEN; CDR2 reads SYDVKM. CDR3 amino acids: CASSSPGGQGWAYEQYF. The DNA of the CDR3 is TGTGCCAGCAGCTCCCCAGGGGGACAGGGGTGGGCCTACGAGCAGTACTTC.

The chain links TRBV27 to TRBJ2-1; 10 positions agree with TRBD2. Germline V CDR1 and CDR2: MNHEY, SMNVEV (reference sequence). This CDR3 has 16 amino acids. V trimming: 6 bases; J trimming: 10 bases; junction bases outside the gene matches: 15. CDR3 sequence (DNA): TGTGCCAGCAGACGTCCCGGGCTAGCGGGAGTTCAGGAGCAGTTCTTC. Its translation is CASRRPGLAGVQEQFF.

The chain joins TRBV13 to TRBJ2-1, with TRBD2 identical over 12 bases. CDR3 length equals 15 residues. The ends lost 0 bases at V and 8 bases at J; junction bases unmatched: 2. Germline values: CDR1 PRHDT, CDR2 FYEKMQ (reference sequence). The CDR3 DNA reads TGTGCCAGCAGCTTAGGACTAGCGGGAGGCTATGAGCAGTTCTTC. Its translation: CASSLGLAGGYEQFF.

The rearrangement joins TRBV6-6 to TRBJ2-1, with a weak D call TRBD2 (5 bases). CDR3 size: 13 residues. Per germline, CDR1 MNHNY and CDR2 SVGAGI (reference sequence). Trimming shortened V by 6 bases and J by 9 bases, and 15 bases separated the two germline ends. This CDR3 reads CASSPTRLAEQFF. For the CDR3, the DNA is TGTGCCAGCAGCCCAACTAGACTCGCTGAGCAGTTCTTC.

The chain uses TRBV5-6 and TRBJ1-1; 7 bases agree with TRBD1. The germline V gene encodes CDR1 SGHDT and CDR2 YYEEEE. The CDR3 extends over 13 amino acids. V was clipped by 3 bases and J by 7 bases; unmatched bases: 6. Here the CDR3 DNA reads TGTGCCAGCAGCTGGGGGTCAGGGGGTGAAGCTTTCTTT. The encoded protein is CASSWGSGGEAFF.

The rearrangement uses TRBV5-6 and TRBJ1-2; 10 positions match TRBD1. The J segment lost 4 bases and the V segment lost 4 bases, leaving 4 bases of the junction unmatched. Germline CDR1 reads SGHDT; CDR2 reads YYEEEE. The CDR3 has 14 amino acids. CDR3 residues: CASSPGTGAYGYTF. CDR3 in DNA: TGTGCCAGCAGCCCCGGGACAGGGGCCTATGGCTACACCTTC.

With respect to this clone: No conserved phenylalanine or tryptophan is present at the end of the CDR3, so a read error is the likely explanation. The DNA is omitted, as the CDR3 cannot be located on it reliably, and the CDR3 follows TCRdb's listing. The chain is built from TRBV6-6 and TRBJ1-4; the table calls TRBD1, which could not be checked here. Counting both end residues, the CDR3 totals 14 amino acids. The germline gives CDR1 MNHNY, CDR2 SVGAGI (reference sequence). The CDR3 sequence: CASSPRLGVGRQAA.

The chain joins TRBV5-1 to TRBJ2-1, with a weak D call TRBD2 (6 bases). The CDR3 consists of 16 residues. Germline V gene data show CDR1 as SGHRS and CDR2 as YFSETQ. The V gene lost 4 bases and the J gene lost 1 base, with 15 bases spanning the gap. The CDR3 DNA reads TGCGCCAGCAGCCTGGGGGGAGGAAGATCCTACAATGAGCAGTTCTTC. It is translated as CASSLGGGRSYNEQFF. The full variable domain, its missing parts supplied by reference TRBV5-1 and TRBJ2-1, is KAGVTQTPRYLIKTRGQQVTLSCSPISGHRSVSWYQQTPGQGLQFLFEYFSETQRNKGNFPGRFSGRQFSNSRSEMNVSTLELGDSALYLCASSLGGGRSYNEQFFGPGTRLTVL.

The gene calls are TRBV14 and TRBJ2-2; weak D call: TRBD2 (6 bases). Trimming left V 0 bases short and J 6 bases short, with 17 bases between. The CDR3 length is 17 residues. The V gene's germline CDR1 is SGHDN and CDR2 FVKESK. CDR3 residues: CASSQDLGGYTPGELFF. DNA for the CDR3: TGTGCCAGCAGCCAAGACTTGGGGGGATATACTCCCGGGGAGCTGTTTTTT. Full variable domain (rest looked up from reference TRBV14 and TRBJ2-2): EAGVTQFPSHSVIEKGQTVTLRCDPISGHDNLYWYRRVMGKEIKFLLHFVKESKQDESGMPNNRFLAERTGGTYSTLKVQPAELEDSGVYFCASSQDLGGYTPGELFFGEGSRLTVL.

This chain links TRBV6-5 with TRBJ2-1; D might be TRBD2 (5 bases). The germline V gene encodes CDR1 MNHEY and CDR2 SVGAGI. The V and J ends lost 0 bases and 3 bases respectively, with 9 bases between them. This CDR3 region has 15 residues. In DNA, the CDR3 is TGTGCCAGCAGTTACTCGTACGGGAACTACAATGAGCAGTTCTTC. It translates to CASSYSYGNYNEQFF.

The chain employs TRBV5-1 and TRBJ2-7, with 7 bases lining up with TRBD1. CDR3 length equals 15 residues. Germline V gene lookup returns CDR1 SGHRS and CDR2 YFSETQ. V was pared by 4 bases and J by 3 bases, with 10 bases of the junction left unmatched. CDR3: CASSAQGVGLYEQYF. DNA of the CDR3: TGCGCCAGCAGCGCCCAGGGGGTCGGGCTCTACGAGCAGTACTTC.

V usage is TRBV14 and J usage is TRBJ1-2; D may be TRBD1 (5 bases). The V gene lost 0 bases and the J gene lost 4 bases, with 12 bases spanning the gap. The CDR3 is made up of 15 amino acids. Germline values: CDR1 SGHDN, CDR2 FVKESK. The CDR3 region has the DNA TGTGCCAGCAGCCAAGATAAGGACACAGCCTATGGCTACACCTTC. Protein: CASSQDKDTAYGYTF. The variable domain in full, with the rest retrieved from reference TRBV14 and TRBJ1-2, is EAGVTQFPSHSVIEKGQTVTLRCDPISGHDNLYWYRRVMGKEIKFLLHFVKESKQDESGMPNNRFLAERTGGTYSTLKVQPAELEDSGVYFCASSQDKDTAYGYTFGSGTRLTVV.

This chain connects TRBV18 to TRBJ1-1; D call uncertain. Trimming removed 6 bases from V and 1 base from J, with 15 bases in between. This CDR3 is built from 15 residues. CDR1 and CDR2 from the germline V gene are KGHSH and LQKENI. The CDR3 nucleotides read TGTGCCAGCTCCCTCGGGGAGACCGGGAACACTGAAGCTTTCTTT. It specifies CASSLGETGNTEAFF.

The rearrangement uses TRBV4-2 and TRBJ2-3; 10 nucleotides match TRBD2. J lost 2 bases, V lost 1 base, and 6 bases had no gene match. CDR1 and CDR2 from the germline V gene are LGHNA and YNFKEQ. The CDR3 totals 17 residues. CDR3 bases: TGTGCCAGCAGCCAAGGACCAGCGGGAGGGCCCACAGATACGCAGTATTTT. Translated, it gives CASSQGPAGGPTDTQYF.

The chain couples TRBV2 to TRBJ2-5; D unresolved. From germline, CDR1 is SNHLY and CDR2 FYNNEI. Trimming took off 2 bases at V and 1 base at J, with 8 bases between the two ends. The CDR3 spans 14 residues. CDR3 in DNA: TGTGCCAGCAGTGAAATGACAATCCAAGAGACCCAGTACTTC. As protein: CASSEMTIQETQYF.

The CDR3: CASSEVNLHSSYEQYF. In DNA form, the CDR3 reads TGTGCCAGCAGTGAGGTAAACCTCCATAGCTCCTACGAGCAGTACTTC. The chain combines TRBV6-1 with TRBJ2-7; D gene ambiguous. Germline V gives CDR1 MNHNS, CDR2 SASEGT. Trimming cost V 3 bases and J 0 bases, with 15 bases left between them. CDR3 length equals 16 residues.

The gene calls are TRBV27 and TRBJ2-1; possibly TRBD1 for D (6 bases). The germline V gene encodes CDR1 MNHEY and CDR2 SMNVEV (reference sequence). The CDR3 sequence is 16 residues long. V lost 0 bases to trimming and J lost 8 bases, with 17 bases between them. The CDR3 coding sequence is TGTGCCAGCAGTTTATCGGTAGGGGGTACCCTAGATGAGCAGTTCTTC. This gives the protein CASSLSVGGTLDEQFF.

The CDR3: CASRMASNEKLFF. CDR3 nucleotides: TGTGCCAGCAGGATGGCCTCTAATGAAAAACTGTTTTTT. V and J are TRBV21-1 and TRBJ1-4; the table calls TRBD1, which could not be checked here. TRBV21-1 is a known pseudogene. There are 13 residues in the CDR3.

This rearrangement joins TRBV19 to TRBJ1-2, with 8 bases fitting TRBD1. Germline V gene data show CDR1 as LNHDA and CDR2 as SQIVND (reference sequence). Unmatched junction bases numbered 8, after V lost 8 bases and J lost 3 bases. This CDR3 is built from 14 residues. CDR3 loop: CASFSDRADYGYTF. The CDR3 DNA follows: TGTGCCAGTTTTTCGGACAGGGCTGACTATGGCTACACCTTC.

The rearrangement joins TRBV30 to TRBJ1-4; D unclear. The CDR3 contains 16 residues. The V gene's germline CDR1 is GTSNPN and CDR2 SVGIG (reference sequence). The germline V and J ends were trimmed by 0 bases and 6 bases, with 17 bases remaining between them. The CDR3 nucleotides read TGTGCCTGGAGTGTTAGTTCTCCCGCCGGGGATGAAAAACTGTTTTTT. Residues: CAWSVSSPAGDEKLFF.